The 7 T cell receptor beta chains reported below all come from one sample, sequenced in a study of blood T cell repertoires in COVID-19. TCRdb's table, derived via immunoSEQ multiplex PCR, lists solely in-frame clones and lacks some. The sample contains about 150,000 clones, 70% to 90% of which appear only once. Sample: PBMCs or T cells enriched from blood (not recorded which). Receptors originate from a woman aged 45 to 65 who had recovered from COVID-19.

The chain recombines TRBV29-1 with TRBJ1-1, with 9 bases fitting TRBD1. Germline CDR1 reads SQVTM; CDR2 reads ANQGSEA. V lost 8 bases, J lost 6 bases, and 13 bases stayed unmatched. This CDR3 region has 14 residues. The CDR3 nucleotides read TGCAGCTCCACGGGACAGGGTCTTTCATCTGAAGCTTTCTTT. This gives the protein CSSTGQGLSSEAFF.

The chain has TRBV2 and TRBJ1-5; the match to TRBD1 covers 9 bases. CDR3 length: 14 amino acids. V trimming: 2 bases; J trimming: 7 bases; junction bases outside the gene matches: 3. The germline gives CDR1 SNHLY, CDR2 FYNNEI. In DNA form, the CDR3 reads TGTGCCAGCAGTGAACGACAGGGGGGCCAGCCCCAGCATTTT. Encoded protein: CASSERQGGQPQHF.

This chain links TRBV30 with TRBJ2-3; possible D gene TRBD1, 6 bases. The CDR3 spans 13 residues. Germline CDR1 reads GTSNPN; CDR2 reads SVGIG (reference sequence). Trimming took 4 bases from V and 7 from J, leaving 15 bases between them. Written as DNA, the CDR3 is TGTGCCTGGAAGGGGGTCGGTGTAAATACGCAGTATTTT. It is translated as CAWKGVGVNTQYF.

This clone appeared a few times. V usage is TRBV19 and J usage is TRBJ2-3; 8 nucleotides align to TRBD1. Looked up from germline, CDR1 is LNHDA and CDR2 is SQIVND (reference sequence). The CDR3 runs 16 residues. The J segment lost 0 bases and the V segment lost 8 bases, leaving 10 bases of the junction unmatched. The CDR3 loop is CASRHGTGISTDTQYF. The CDR3, as DNA: TGTGCCAGTCGTCACGGGACAGGCATTAGCACAGATACGCAGTATTTT.

V and J are TRBV7-2 and TRBJ1-5, with D tentatively TRBD1 (5 bases). CDR3 length: 15 amino acids. Trimming cost V 3 bases and J 1 base, with 10 bases left between them. Germline CDR1 reads SGHTA; CDR2 reads FQGNSA. The CDR3 DNA is TGTGCCAGCAGCTTGGACACCCGGAGCAATCAGCCCCAGCATTTT. The encoded protein is CASSLDTRSNQPQHF.

This chain uses TRBV5-1 with TRBJ2-2, with 11 bases aligning to TRBD2. J gave up 3 bases and V 0 bases, and 7 bases lay outside the gene matches. The CDR3 is 18 residues long. CDR1 SGHRS and CDR2 YFSETQ come from the germline V gene. The CDR3 DNA reads as TGCGCCAGCAGCTTGGCGGGACTAGCGGTTCTGGACACCGGGGAGCTGTTTTTT. This encodes CASSLAGLAVLDTGELFF.

The chain carries TRBV30 and TRBJ2-7, with unresolved D. Trimming took 0 bases from V and 2 from J, leaving 5 bases between them. This CDR3 spans 12 amino acids. The germline CDR1 and CDR2 sequences are GTSNPN and SVGIG (reference sequence). Here the CDR3 reads CAWSVNPYEQYF. The DNA of the CDR3 is TGTGCCTGGAGTGTCAATCCCTACGAGCAGTACTTC.